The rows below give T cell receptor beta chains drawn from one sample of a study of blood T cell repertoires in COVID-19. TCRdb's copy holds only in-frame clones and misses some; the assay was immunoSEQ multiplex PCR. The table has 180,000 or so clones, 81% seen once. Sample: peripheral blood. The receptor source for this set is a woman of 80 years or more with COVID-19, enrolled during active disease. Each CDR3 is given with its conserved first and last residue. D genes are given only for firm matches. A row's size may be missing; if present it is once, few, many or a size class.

DNA: TGTGCCAGCAGCTCGCCTGACAGGGGCCATGGCTACACCTTC
CDR3: CASSSPDRGHGYTF
length: 14
D: TRBD1
size: NA
V: TRBV5-4
J: TRBJ1-2

DNA: TGTGCCAGTAGTATACGTTTGGGACTAGCGGTACAGTCCTACGAGCAGTACTTC
CDR3: CASSIRLGLAVQSYEQYF
length: 18
D: TRBD2
size: NA
V: TRBV19
J: TRBJ2-7

DNA: TGTGCCAGTAGCCCGGCCCGGGACAGGGACACAGATACGCAGTATTTT
CDR3: CASSPARDRDTDTQYF
length: 16
D: TRBD1
size: NA
V: TRBV19
J: TRBJ2-3

DNA: TGTGCCAGCAGTTACTCCTCCCCCCCTGTCGGGACCCAGTACTTC
CDR3: CASSYSSPPVGTQYF
length: 15
D: NA
size: NA
V: TRBV6-5
J: TRBJ2-5

DNA: TGTGCCAGTAGTCCCGACTTCTCCTACGGAGAGACCCAGTACTTC
CDR3: CASSPDFSYGETQYF
length: 15
D: NA
size: few
V: TRBV19
J: TRBJ2-5

DNA: TGTGCCAGCAGTGACCTTAGCGGGGGGGCCACAGATACGCAGTATTTT
CDR3: CASSDLSGGATDTQYF
length: 16
D: TRBD2
size: NA
V: TRBV6-1
J: TRBJ2-3

DNA: TGTGCCAGCAGTGAATACTGGAGTTCCTCGTCCGATGAGCAGTTCTTC
CDR3: CASSEYWSSSSDEQFF
length: 16
D: NA
size: NA
V: TRBV2
J: TRBJ2-1

DNA: TGTGCCAGCAGTTACGCGGCCCCGGATGGGAATGAGCAGTTCTTC
CDR3: CASSYAAPDGNEQFF
length: 15
D: NA
size: NA
V: TRBV6-6
J: TRBJ2-1

DNA: TGTGCCAGTAGTTGGACAGGGATGGAGACCCAGTACTTC
CDR3: CASSWTGMETQYF
length: 13
D: TRBD1
size: NA
V: TRBV19
J: TRBJ2-5

DNA: TGTGCCAGCAGTTACTCGGTTCTAGCGGGTCCGCAAGAGACCCAGTACTTC
CDR3: CASSYSVLAGPQETQYF
length: 17
D: TRBD2
size: NA
V: TRBV6-2/TRBV6-3
J: TRBJ2-5

DNA: TGCAGTGCTCGCAGGGGCAACGAGCAGTACTTC
CDR3: CSARRGNEQYF
length: 11
D: NA
size: few
V: TRBV20-1
J: TRBJ2-7

DNA: TGTGCCAGCAGCCCCCCCGGGTTCACAGATACGCAGTATTTT
CDR3: CASSPPGFTDTQYF
length: 14
D: NA
size: NA
V: TRBV11-2
J: TRBJ2-3

DNA: TGTGCCAGCAGCGTAGTTAGATCCGCCGGGGAGCTGTTTTTT
CDR3: CASSVVRSAGELFF
length: 14
D: NA
size: NA
V: TRBV9
J: TRBJ2-2

DNA: TGTGCCAGTAGGATAGGGGGAAGGACTAGCGGGAGCAATGAGCAGTTCTTC
CDR3: CASRIGGRTSGSNEQFF
length: 17
D: TRBD2
size: NA
V: TRBV19
J: TRBJ2-1

DNA: TGCGCCAGCAGCCAAGAGCCCTCTTGGGGACAGGGGGTACTTCCCACTAATGAAAAACTGTTTTTT
CDR3: CASSQEPSWGQGVLPTNEKLFF
length: 22
D: TRBD1
size: NA
V: TRBV4-3
J: TRBJ1-4

DNA: TGCAGCGTTGTGGGGAGGGAGGCCCCCTACGAGCAGTACTTC
CDR3: CSVVGREAPYEQYF
length: 14
D: TRBD2
size: NA
V: TRBV29-1
J: TRBJ2-7